The rows below give T cell receptor beta chains drawn from one sample of a study of T cells in localized non-small cell lung cancer. Generated by immunoSEQ multiplex PCR, the TCRdb table keeps only in-frame clones and is missing some. The sample lists about 15,000 clones, more than 70% occurring once. Sample: peripheral blood, taken before any cancer treatment. The source of these receptors is a woman between 40 and 69 years old with stage I lung adenocarcinoma. Both conserved end residues are trimmed from each CDR3. Rows give clone size only sometimes, using once, few, many, or a class for an expanded clone.

TRBJ1-2 | - | 14 | TRBV28 | ASSFLGEGLNYGYT
TRBJ1-3 | - | 12 | TRBV4-1 | ASSRNTQGNTIY
TRBJ1-3 | - | 14 | TRBV6-1 | ASSESALYSGNTIY
TRBJ2-3 | - | 15 | TRBV4-1 | ASSPQGGSGGANTQY
TRBJ2-6 | - | 16 | TRBV5-1 | ASSPSTGTMAGANVLT
TRBJ2-3 | - | 13 | TRBV30 | AWTQRGSSTDTQY
TRBJ1-2 | - | 13 | TRBV6-5 | ASSYGGRGGYGYT
TRBJ1-4 | - | 12 | TRBV5-6 | ASSHRLGGEKLF
TRBJ2-3 | once | 11 | TRBV2 | ASSRESTDTQY
TRBJ2-6 | once | 12 | TRBV16 | ASSQYSGANVLT